The 8 T cell receptor beta chains below come from one sample, sequenced in a study of cytomegalovirus exposure and HLA in healthy donors. PCR primers comprised 60 Vbeta and 13 Jbeta primers. Repertoires were generated with immunoSEQ multiplex PCR, while TCRdb's copy carries only in-frame clones and drops some. The sample yields about 110,000 clones, roughly 80% seen once. The sequencing sample was made of PBMCs. These receptors were collected from a woman in her twenties or thirties in good health and CMV-seropositive.

This clone appeared once. In DNA form, the CDR3 reads TGTGCCAGTAGTATAGAGGCAGGGGTAGATGAAAAACTGTTTTTT. Encoded protein: CASSIEAGVDEKLFF. The chain carries TRBV19 and TRBJ1-4, with D possibly being TRBD1 (6 bases). Germline loops: CDR1 LNHDA, CDR2 SQIVND (reference sequence). Trimming removed 0 bases at V and 6 bases at J, with 11 bases between. The CDR3 runs to 15 residues.

As to this clone: The sample holds other DNA sequences that translate to the same CDR3. The rearrangement links TRBV2 to TRBJ2-7; D is perhaps TRBD2 (5 bases). CDR1 and CDR2 from the germline V gene are SNHLY and FYNNEI. CDR3 length equals 12 residues. V lost 4 bases and J 4 bases, leaving 8 bases between the germline ends. In nucleotides, the CDR3 is TGTGCCAGCAGTGTCAGCGGTTACGAGCAGTACTTC. Amino acid sequence: CASSVSGYEQYF.

The chain is built from TRBV27 and TRBJ2-5; D is possibly TRBD1 (5 bases). Trimming removed 2 bases at V and 2 bases at J, with 18 bases between. The germline CDR1 and CDR2 sequences are MNHEY and SMNVEV (reference sequence). There are 17 residues in the CDR3. Here the CDR3 reads CASSLIWAGKEQETQYF. In DNA form, the CDR3 reads TGTGCCAGCAGTTTAATATGGGCAGGGAAGGAGCAAGAGACCCAGTACTTC.

CDR3 sequence: CASTSGGFTEAFF. The DNA of the CDR3 is TGTGCCAGCACATCAGGGGGTTTCACTGAAGCTTTCTTT. The V gene is TRBV2, the J gene TRBJ1-1; 7 positions agree with TRBD1. Germline values: CDR1 SNHLY, CDR2 FYNNEI. V lost 7 bases, J lost 4 bases, and 6 bases stayed unmatched. CDR3 length equals 13 residues.

In regard to this clone: The same CDR3 also results from other DNA sequences found in this sample. This sequence joins TRBV5-4 and TRBJ2-7; no clear D. CDR3 length: 12 residues. V lost 4 bases and J lost 3, with 8 bases in between. Germline V gene lookup returns CDR1 SGHNT and CDR2 YYREEE (reference sequence). The CDR3 DNA is TGTGCCAGCAGCCTCGACTTCTACGAGCAGTACTTC. Its protein is CASSLDFYEQYF.

The chain employs TRBV19 and TRBJ2-7; TRBD1 aligns across 8 bases. CDR1 LNHDA and CDR2 SQIVND come from the germline V gene (reference sequence). J gave up 2 bases and V 4 bases, and 10 bases lay outside the gene matches. The CDR3 spans 16 residues. CDR3 sequence reads: CASSSRGRNWAYEQYF. DNA for the CDR3: TGTGCCAGTAGTAGCAGGGGGCGGAATTGGGCCTACGAGCAGTACTTC.

Only a few counts were recorded for this clone. At one of its ends the junction is not consistent with the germline gene, which may arise from a read error. The genes are TRBV7-7 and TRBJ2-5, with D uncertain. The CDR3 runs 11 residues. The V gene's germline CDR1 is SSHAT and CDR2 FNYEAQ (reference sequence). CDR3 nucleotides: TGTGCTAGCAGCTCCGGGGAGACCCAGTACTTC. It specifies CASSSGETQYF. Using reference TRBV7-7 and TRBJ2-5 for the parts outside the CDR3, the full variable domain is GAGVSQSPRYKVTKRGQDVTLRCDPISSHATLYWYQQALGQGPEFLTYFNYEAQPDKSGLPSDRFSAERPEGSISTLTIQRTEQRDSAMYRCASSSGETQYFGPGTRLLVL.

The chain has TRBV11-2 and TRBJ1-4; the D gene is possibly TRBD1 (6 bases). There are 13 residues in the CDR3. Trimming removed 2 bases from V and 6 bases from J, with 7 bases in between. CDR1 is SGHAT, CDR2 FQNNGV, per germline. For the CDR3, the DNA is TGTGCCAGCAGCTTAAACAGGGATGAAAAACTGTTTTTT. The encoded protein is CASSLNRDEKLFF.